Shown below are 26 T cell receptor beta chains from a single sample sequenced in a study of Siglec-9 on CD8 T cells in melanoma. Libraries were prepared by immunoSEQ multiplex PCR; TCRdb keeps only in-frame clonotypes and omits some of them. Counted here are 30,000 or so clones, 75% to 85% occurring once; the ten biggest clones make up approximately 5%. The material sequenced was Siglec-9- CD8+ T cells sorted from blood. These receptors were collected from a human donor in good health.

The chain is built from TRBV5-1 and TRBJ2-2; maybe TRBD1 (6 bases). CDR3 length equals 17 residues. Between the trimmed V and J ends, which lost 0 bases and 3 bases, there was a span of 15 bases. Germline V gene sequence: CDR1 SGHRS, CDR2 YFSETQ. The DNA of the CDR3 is TGCGCCAGCAGCTTGGCCAAGGTACAGGGCCACACCGGGGAGCTGTTTTTT. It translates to CASSLAKVQGHTGELFF.

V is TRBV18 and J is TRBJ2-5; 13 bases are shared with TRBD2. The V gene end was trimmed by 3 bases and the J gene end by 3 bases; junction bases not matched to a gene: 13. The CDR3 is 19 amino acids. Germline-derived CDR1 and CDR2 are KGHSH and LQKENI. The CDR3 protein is CASSPSSLAGGPIEETQYF. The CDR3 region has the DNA TGTGCCAGCTCACCGTCTTCACTAGCGGGAGGGCCGATTGAAGAGACCCAGTACTTC.

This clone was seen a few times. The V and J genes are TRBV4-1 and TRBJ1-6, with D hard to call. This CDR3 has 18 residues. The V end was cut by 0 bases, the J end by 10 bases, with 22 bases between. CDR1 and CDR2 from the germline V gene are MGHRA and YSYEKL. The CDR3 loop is CASSQENHSSGASSPLHF. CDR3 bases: TGCGCCAGCAGCCAAGAAAACCACTCGTCGGGAGCTTCATCACCCCTCCACTTT.

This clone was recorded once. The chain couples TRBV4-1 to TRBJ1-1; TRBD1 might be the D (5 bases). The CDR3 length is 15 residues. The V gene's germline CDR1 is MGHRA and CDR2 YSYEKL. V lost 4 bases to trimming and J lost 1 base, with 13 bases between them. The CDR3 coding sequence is TGCGCCAGCAGCCTAGCTACAGGATCGAACACTGAAGCTTTCTTT. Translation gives CASSLATGSNTEAFF.

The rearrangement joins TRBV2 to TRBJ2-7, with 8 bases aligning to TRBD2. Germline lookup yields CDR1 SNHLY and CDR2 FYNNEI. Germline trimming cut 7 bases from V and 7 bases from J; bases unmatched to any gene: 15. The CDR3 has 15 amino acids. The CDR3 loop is CASNRYVSGRHEQYV. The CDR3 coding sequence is TGTGCCAGCAACCGGTATGTAAGCGGGAGACATGAGCAGTACGTC.

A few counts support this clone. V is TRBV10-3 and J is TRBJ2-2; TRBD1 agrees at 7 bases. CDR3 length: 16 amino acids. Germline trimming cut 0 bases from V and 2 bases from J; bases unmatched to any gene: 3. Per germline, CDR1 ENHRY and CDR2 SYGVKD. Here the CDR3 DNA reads TGTGCCATCAGTGAGTCTGACAGGGCAAACACCGGGGAGCTGTTTTTT. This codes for CAISESDRANTGELFF.

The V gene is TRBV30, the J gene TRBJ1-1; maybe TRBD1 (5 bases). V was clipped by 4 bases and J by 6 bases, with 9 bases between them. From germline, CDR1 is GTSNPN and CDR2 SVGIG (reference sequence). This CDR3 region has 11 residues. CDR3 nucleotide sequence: TGTGCCTGGATCAGGGAGCCTGAAGCTTTCTTT. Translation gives CAWIREPEAFF. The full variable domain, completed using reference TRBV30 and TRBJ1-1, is SQTIHQWPATLVQPVGSPLSLECTVEGTSNPNLYWYRQAAGRGLQLLFYSVGIGQISSEVPQNLSASRPQDRQFILSSKKLLLSDSGFYLCAWIREPEAFFGQGTRLTVV.

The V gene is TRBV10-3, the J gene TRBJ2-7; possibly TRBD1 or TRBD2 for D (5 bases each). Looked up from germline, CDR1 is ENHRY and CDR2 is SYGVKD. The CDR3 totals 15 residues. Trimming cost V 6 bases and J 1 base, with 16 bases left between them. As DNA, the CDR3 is TGTGCCATCAGGACCGGGACGGGACCTTCCTACGAGCAGTACTTC. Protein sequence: CAIRTGTGPSYEQYF.

The chain's CDR3 is CASSAEDRQDTQYF. In DNA, the CDR3 is TGTGCCAGCAGCGCGGAGGACAGGCAAGATACGCAGTATTTT. The chain carries TRBV11-2 and TRBJ2-3; 7 nucleotides line up with TRBD1. The length of the CDR3 is 14 residues. The J segment lost 5 bases and the V segment lost 5 bases, leaving 7 bases of the junction unmatched. The germline gives CDR1 SGHAT, CDR2 FQNNGV.

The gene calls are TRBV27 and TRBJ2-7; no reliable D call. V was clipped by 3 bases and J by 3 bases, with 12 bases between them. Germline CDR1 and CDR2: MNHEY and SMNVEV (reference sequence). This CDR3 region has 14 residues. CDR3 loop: CASSFAPPHYEQYF. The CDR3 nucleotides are TGTGCCAGCAGTTTCGCGCCTCCCCACTACGAGCAGTACTTC.

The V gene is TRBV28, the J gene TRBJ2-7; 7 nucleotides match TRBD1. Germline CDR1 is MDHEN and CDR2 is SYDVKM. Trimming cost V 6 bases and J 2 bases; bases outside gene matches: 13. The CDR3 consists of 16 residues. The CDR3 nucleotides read TGTGCCAGCAGGGGGGACCGGGACAGTGATCCCTACGAGCAGTACTTC. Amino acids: CASRGDRDSDPYEQYF.

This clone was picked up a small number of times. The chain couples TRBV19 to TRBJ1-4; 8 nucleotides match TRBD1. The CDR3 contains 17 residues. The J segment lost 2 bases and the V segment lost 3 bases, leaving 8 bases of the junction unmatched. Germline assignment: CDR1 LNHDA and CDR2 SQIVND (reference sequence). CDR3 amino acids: CASSIQDRDRTNEKLFF. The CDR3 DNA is TGTGCCAGTAGTATTCAGGACAGGGATCGGACTAATGAAAAACTGTTTTTT. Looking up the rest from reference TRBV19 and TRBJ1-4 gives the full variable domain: DGGITQSPKYLFRKEGQNVTLSCEQNLNHDAMYWYRQDPGQGLRLIYYSQIVNDFQKGDIAEGYSVSREKKESFPLTVTSAQKNPTAFYLCASSIQDRDRTNEKLFFGSGTQLSVL.

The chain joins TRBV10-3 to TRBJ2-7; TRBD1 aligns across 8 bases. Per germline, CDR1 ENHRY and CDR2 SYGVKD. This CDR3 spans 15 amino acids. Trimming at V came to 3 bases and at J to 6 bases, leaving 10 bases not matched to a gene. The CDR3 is CAISEPTGEMFEQYF. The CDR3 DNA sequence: TGTGCCATCAGTGAACCGACAGGGGAAATGTTCGAGCAGTACTTC.

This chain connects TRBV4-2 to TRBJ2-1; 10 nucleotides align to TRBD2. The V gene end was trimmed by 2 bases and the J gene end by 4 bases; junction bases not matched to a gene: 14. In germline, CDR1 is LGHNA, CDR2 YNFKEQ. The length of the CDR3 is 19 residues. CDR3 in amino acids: CASSQLPRTGTSVYNEQFF. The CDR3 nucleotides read TGTGCCAGCAGCCAACTTCCTAGGACGGGGACTAGCGTATACAATGAGCAGTTCTTC.

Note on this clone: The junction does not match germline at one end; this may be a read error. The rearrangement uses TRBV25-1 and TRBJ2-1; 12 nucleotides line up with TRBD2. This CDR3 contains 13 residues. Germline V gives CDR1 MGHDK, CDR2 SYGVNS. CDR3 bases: TGTGCCAGCAGAAATCGGACTAGCGGGATCCTGCTCTTC. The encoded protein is CASRNRTSGILLF.

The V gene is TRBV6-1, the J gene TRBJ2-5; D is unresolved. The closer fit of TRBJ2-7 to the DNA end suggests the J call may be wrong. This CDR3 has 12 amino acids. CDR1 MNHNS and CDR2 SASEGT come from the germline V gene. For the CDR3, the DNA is TGTGCCAGCAGTGAAGATGGGAACGAGCAGTACTTC. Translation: CASSEDGNEQYF.

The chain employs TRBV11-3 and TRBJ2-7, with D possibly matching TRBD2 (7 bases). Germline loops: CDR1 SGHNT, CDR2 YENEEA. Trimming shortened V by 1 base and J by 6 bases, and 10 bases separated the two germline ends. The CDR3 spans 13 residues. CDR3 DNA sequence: TGTGCCAGCAGCTTAGGTGCGGGGGCCGAGCAGTACGTC. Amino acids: CASSLGAGAEQYV.

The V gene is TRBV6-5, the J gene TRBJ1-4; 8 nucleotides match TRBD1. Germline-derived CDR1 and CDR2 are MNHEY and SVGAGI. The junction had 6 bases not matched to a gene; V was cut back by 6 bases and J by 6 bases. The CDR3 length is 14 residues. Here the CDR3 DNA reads TGTGCCAGCAGCCGCCAGACAGGGGATGAAAAACTGTTTTTT. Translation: CASSRQTGDEKLFF.

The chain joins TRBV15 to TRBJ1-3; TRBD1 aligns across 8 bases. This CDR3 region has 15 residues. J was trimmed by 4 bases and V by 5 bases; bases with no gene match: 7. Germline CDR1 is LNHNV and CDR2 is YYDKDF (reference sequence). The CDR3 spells CATSPGTGLGNTIYF. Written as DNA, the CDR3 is TGTGCCACCAGCCCCGGGACAGGCCTCGGAAACACCATATATTTT.

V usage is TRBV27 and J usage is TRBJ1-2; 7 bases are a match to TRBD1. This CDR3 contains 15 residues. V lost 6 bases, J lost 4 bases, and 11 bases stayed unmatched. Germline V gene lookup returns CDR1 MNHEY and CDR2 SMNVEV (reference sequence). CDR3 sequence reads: CASRQTWGQPYGYTF. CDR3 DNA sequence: TGTGCCAGCAGACAAACATGGGGACAGCCCTATGGCTACACCTTC.

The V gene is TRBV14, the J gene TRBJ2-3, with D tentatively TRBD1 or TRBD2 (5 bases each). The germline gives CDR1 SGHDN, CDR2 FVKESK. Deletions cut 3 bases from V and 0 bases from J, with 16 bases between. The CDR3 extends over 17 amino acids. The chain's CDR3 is CASSQPTAGRSTDTQYF. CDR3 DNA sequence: TGTGCCAGCAGCCAGCCAACAGCAGGGAGAAGCACAGATACGCAGTATTTT.

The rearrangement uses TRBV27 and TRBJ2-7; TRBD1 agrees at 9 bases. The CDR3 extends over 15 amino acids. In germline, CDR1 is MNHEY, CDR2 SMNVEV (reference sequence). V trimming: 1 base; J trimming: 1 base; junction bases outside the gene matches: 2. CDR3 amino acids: CASSLYRGPSYEQYV. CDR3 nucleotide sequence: TGTGCCAGCAGTTTATACAGGGGGCCTTCCTACGAGCAGTACGTC.

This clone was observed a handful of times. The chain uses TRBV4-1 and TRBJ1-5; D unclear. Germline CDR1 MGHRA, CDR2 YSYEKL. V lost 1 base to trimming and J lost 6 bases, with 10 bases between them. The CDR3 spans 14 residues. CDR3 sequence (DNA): TGCGCCAGCAGCCAAGTTGAGGGAGGTCAGCCCCAGCATTTT. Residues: CASSQVEGGQPQHF.

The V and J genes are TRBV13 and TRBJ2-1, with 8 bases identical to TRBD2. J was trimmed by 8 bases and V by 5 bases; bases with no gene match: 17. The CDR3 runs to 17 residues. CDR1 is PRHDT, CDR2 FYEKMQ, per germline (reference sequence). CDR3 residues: CASSPIRGGGTGDEQFF. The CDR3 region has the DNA TGTGCCAGCAGCCCCATCCGAGGCGGGGGGACCGGGGATGAGCAGTTCTTC. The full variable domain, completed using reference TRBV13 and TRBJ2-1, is AAGVIQSPRHLIKEKRETATLKCYPIPRHDTVYWYQQGPGQDPQFLISFYEKMQSDKGSIPDRFSAQQFSDYHSELNMSSLELGDSALYFCASSPIRGGGTGDEQFFGPGTRLTVL.

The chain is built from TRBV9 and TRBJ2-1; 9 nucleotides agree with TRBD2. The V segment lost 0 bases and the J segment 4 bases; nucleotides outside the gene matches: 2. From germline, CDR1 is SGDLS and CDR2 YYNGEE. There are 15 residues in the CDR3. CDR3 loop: CASSVASGTYNEQFF. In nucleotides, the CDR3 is TGTGCCAGCAGCGTAGCTAGCGGGACTTACAATGAGCAGTTCTTC.

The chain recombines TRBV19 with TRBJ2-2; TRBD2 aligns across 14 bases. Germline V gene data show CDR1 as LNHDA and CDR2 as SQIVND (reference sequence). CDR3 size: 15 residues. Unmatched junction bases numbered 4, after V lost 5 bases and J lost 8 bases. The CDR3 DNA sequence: TGTGCCAGTAGTTCAGGACTAGCGGGAGGAGGGGAGCTGTTTTTT. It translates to CASSSGLAGGGELFF.